This entry features one TCR beta chain sequence. The data originate from a study of control samples from healthy donors and cancer patients. Germline CDR1 reads SGHDT; CDR2 reads YYEEEE. The CDR3 consists of 13 residues. Trimming pared 2 bases from V and 6 bases from J, leaving 11 bases between. TCRdb's copy holds only in-frame clones and misses some; the assay was immunoSEQ multiplex PCR. Of roughly 400,000 clones detected, roughly 90% appear once; the ten largest clones hold approximately 6.3%. Sequenced sample: PBMCs. The chain is built from TRBV5-6 and TRBJ2-5; no reliable D call. This sequence was found in a man aged 35 to 55 with head and neck cancer. In nucleotides, the CDR3 is TGTGCCAGCAGCTTTGGGAATTCGAAGACCCAGTACTTC. Translated, it gives CASSFGNSKTQYF. Full variable domain (outside the CDR3, taken from reference TRBV5-6 and TRBJ2-5): DAGVTQSPTHLIKTRGQQVTLRCSPKSGHDTVSWYQQALGQGPQFIFQYYEEEERQRGNFPDRFSGHQFPNYSSELNVNALLLGDSALYLCASSFGNSKTQYFGPGTRLLVL.